The rows below give T cell receptor beta chains drawn from one sample of a study of blood T cell repertoires in COVID-19. Generated by immunoSEQ multiplex PCR, the TCRdb table keeps only in-frame clones and is missing some. The sample consists of approximately 360,000 clones, around 89% of them appearing once. Sequenced: peripheral blood. Every receptor here comes from a middle-aged man with acute or convalescent COVID-19. Both conserved end residues are part of each CDR3.

v_gene,CDR3aa
TRBV7-9,CASSSGLAGASDTQYF
TRBV27,CASSLHRWQGSNTEAFF
TRBV6-5,CASTDPRGDTQYF
TRBV11-3,CASSRGLAGGENEQFF
TRBV5-1,CASSLNGGPDTEAFF
TRBV27,CASSLSFGAANTGELFF
TRBV10-3,CAISGIPGQGNGYTF
TRBV30,CAWSVRSRTNYGYTF
TRBV9,CASSVAMGGYNEQFF
TRBV28,CASTKGTYEQYF
TRBV5-6,CASSLTSGNTDTQYF
TRBV2,CARPGTSGNEQFF
TRBV6-5,CASSYNRAGPEAFF
TRBV4-2,CASSSRGGQVNQPQHF
TRBV5-1,CASRLSRDYQSYEQYF
TRBV5-1,CASSLAALGSPEAFF
TRBV5-1,CASSAGYYEQYF
TRBV6-5,CASSYSHGTGNGGYTF
TRBV3-1/TRBV3-2,CASSRDRAYYGYTF
TRBV19,CASSMPGLAGGPSDEQFF
TRBV7-8,CASSQTGQRGYTF
TRBV12-5,CASGLGRNQPQHF
TRBV19,CASSNRDTEAFF
TRBV5-8,CASSRGTSGGASETQYF
TRBV7-3,CASSLGQGPSGANVLTF
TRBV5-4,CASSLFREKTRSYNEQFF
TRBV19,CASSRLAGGNFQETQYF
TRBV7-3,CASSLMGQGSTEAFF
TRBV9,CASSVAARVAPGEQYF
TRBV10-3,CAISARGGLEAEAFF
TRBV27,CASSLQGATNYGYTF
TRBV19,CASSFTSDTYNEQFF
TRBV7-2,CASSPKGAGLDTEAFF
TRBV9,CASSATQGQTF
TRBV29-1,CSVGTGDTEAFF
TRBV7-6,CAIPRQGNTGELFF
TRBV6-5,CASSYSGQDYGYTF
TRBV5-6,CASSFFPGETQYF
TRBV19,CASSITGVTEAFF
TRBV10-3,CAISASGGQGLNTIYF
TRBV7-3,CASSPTGSYEQYF
TRBV2,CASRQTGNQPQHF
TRBV5-8,CASSFDQGGNQPQHF
TRBV28,CASSTVGQGTDTQYF
TRBV5-1,CASSLVGQGNTEAFF
TRBV12-5,CASHPLAGVRNEQFF
TRBV27,CASSSPGTGYTGELFF
TRBV5-6,CASSLGRASYNSPLHF
TRBV6-5,CATNPPSGRTQYF
TRBV27,CASRDRQETQYF